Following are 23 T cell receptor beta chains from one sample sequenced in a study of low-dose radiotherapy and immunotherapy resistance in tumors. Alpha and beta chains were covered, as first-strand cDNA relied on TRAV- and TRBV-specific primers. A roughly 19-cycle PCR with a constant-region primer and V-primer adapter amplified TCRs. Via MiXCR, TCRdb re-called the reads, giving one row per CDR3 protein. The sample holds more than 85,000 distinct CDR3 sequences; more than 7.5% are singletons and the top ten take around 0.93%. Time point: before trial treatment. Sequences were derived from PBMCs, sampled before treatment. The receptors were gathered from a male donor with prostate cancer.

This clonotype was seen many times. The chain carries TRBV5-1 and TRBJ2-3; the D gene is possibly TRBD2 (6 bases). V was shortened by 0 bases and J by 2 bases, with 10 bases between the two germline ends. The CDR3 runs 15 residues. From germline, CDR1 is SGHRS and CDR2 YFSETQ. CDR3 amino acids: CASSLGREFTDTQYF. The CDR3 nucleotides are TGCGCCAGCAGCTTGGGACGGGAGTTCACAGATACGCAGTATTTT.

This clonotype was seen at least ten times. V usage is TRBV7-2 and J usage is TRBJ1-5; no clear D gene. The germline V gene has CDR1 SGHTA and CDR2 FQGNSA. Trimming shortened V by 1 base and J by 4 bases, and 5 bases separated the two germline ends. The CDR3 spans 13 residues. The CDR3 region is CASSLVANQPQHF. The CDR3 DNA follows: TGTGCCAGCAGCTTAGTAGCAAATCAGCCCCAGCATTTT.

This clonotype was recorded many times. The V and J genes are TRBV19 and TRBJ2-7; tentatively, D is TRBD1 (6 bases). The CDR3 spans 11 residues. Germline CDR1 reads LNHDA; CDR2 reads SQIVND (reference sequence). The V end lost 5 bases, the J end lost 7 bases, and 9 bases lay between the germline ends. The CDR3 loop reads CASSVQGEQYF. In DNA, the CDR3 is TGTGCCAGTAGTGTACAGGGTGAGCAGTACTTC.

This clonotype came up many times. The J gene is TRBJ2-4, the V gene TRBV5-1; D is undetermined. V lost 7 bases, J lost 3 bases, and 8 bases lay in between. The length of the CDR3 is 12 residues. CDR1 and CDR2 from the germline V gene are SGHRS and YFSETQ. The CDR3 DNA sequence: TGCGCCAGCCAAGAGGACAAAAACATTCAGTACTTC. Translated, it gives CASQEDKNIQYF.

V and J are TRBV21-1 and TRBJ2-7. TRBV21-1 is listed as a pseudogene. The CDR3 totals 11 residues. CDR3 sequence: CASRSSYEQYF. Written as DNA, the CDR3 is TGTGCCAGCCGAAGCTCCTACGAGCAGTACTTC.

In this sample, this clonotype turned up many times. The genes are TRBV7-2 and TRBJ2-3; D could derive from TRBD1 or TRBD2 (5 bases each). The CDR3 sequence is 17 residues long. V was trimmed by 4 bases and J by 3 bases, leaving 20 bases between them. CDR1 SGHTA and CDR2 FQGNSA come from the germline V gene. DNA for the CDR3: TGTGCCAGCAGCTCCCTTAGGCTGAGGGACCATACAGATACGCAGTATTTT. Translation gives CASSSLRLRDHTDTQYF.

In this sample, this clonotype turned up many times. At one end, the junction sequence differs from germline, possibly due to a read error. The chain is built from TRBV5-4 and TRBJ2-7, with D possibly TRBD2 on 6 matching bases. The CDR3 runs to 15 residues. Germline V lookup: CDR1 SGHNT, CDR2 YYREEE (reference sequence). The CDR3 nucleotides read TGCGCCAGCAGCTTGGCCACGGGGGTCGGCTACGAGCAGTACTTC. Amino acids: CASSLATGVGYEQYF.

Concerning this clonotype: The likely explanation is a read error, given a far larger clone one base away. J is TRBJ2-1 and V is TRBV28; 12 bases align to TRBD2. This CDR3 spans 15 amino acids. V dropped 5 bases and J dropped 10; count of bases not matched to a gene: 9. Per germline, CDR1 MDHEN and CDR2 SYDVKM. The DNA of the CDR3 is TGTGCCAGCAGTCCGCTAGCGGGAGGGCTCAACGAGCAGTTCTTC. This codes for CASSPLAGGLNEQFF.

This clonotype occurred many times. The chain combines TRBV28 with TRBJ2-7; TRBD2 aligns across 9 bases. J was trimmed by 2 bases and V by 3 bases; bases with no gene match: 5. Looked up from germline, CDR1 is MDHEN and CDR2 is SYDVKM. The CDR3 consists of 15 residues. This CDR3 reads CASSFGPSGAYEQYF. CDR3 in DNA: TGTGCCAGCAGTTTTGGTCCTAGCGGGGCCTACGAGCAGTACTTC.

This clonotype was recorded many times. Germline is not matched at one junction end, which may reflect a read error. CDR3: CASSLFANTGELFF. In DNA, the CDR3 is TGTGCCAGCAGCTTATTCGCGAACACCGGGGAGCTGTTTTTT. This sequence joins TRBV27 and TRBJ2-2; D is unresolved. The CDR3 is made up of 14 amino acids. The germline V gene encodes CDR1 MNHEY and CDR2 SMNVEV (reference sequence).

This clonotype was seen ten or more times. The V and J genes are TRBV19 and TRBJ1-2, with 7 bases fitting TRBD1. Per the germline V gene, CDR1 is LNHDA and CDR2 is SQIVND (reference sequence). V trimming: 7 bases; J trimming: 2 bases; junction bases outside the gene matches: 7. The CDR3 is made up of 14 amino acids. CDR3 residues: CASIPKGQNYGYTF. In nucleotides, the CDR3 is TGTGCCAGTATCCCCAAGGGACAGAACTATGGCTACACCTTC.

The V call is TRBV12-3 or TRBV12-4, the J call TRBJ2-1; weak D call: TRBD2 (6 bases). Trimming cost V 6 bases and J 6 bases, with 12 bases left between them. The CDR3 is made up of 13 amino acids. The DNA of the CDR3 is TGTGCCAGCAGAGAGACTAGTGGCAATGAGCAGTTCTTC. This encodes CASRETSGNEQFF.

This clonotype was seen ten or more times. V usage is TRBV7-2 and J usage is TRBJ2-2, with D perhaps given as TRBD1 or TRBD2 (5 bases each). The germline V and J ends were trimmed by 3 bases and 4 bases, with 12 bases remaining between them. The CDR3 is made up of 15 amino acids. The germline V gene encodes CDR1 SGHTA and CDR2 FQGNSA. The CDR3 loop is CASSFRVGGTGELFF. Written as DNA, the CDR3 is TGTGCCAGCAGCTTTCGGGTTGGGGGCACCGGGGAGCTGTTTTTT.

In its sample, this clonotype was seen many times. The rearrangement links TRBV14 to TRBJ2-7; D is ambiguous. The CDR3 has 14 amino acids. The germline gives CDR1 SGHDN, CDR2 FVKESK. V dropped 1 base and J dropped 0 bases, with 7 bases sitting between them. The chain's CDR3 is CASSQVFSSYEQYF. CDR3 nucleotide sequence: TGTGCCAGCAGCCAAGTCTTCAGCTCCTACGAGCAGTACTTC.

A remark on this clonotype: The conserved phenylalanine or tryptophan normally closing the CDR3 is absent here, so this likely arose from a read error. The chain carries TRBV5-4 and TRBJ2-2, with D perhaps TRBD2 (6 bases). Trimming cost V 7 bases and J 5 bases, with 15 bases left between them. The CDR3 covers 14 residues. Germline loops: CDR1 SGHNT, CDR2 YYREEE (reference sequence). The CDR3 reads CASGNREYTGELFL. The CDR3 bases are TGTGCCAGCGGGAACCGGGAGTATACCGGGGAGCTGTTTTTG.

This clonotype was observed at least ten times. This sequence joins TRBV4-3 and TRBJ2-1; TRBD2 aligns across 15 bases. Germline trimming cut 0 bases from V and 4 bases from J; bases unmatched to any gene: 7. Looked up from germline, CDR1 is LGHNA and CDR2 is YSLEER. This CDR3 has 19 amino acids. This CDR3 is CASSQDRGLAGGPYNEQFF. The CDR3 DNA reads TGCGCCAGCAGCCAAGATAGAGGACTAGCGGGAGGGCCTTACAATGAGCAGTTCTTC.

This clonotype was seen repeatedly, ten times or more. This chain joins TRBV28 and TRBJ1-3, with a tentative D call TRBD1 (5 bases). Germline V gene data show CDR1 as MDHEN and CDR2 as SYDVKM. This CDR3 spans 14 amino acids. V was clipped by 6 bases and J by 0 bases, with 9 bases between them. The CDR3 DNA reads TGTGCCAGCAGGGGACTGTTCTCTGGAAACACCATATATTTT. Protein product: CASRGLFSGNTIYF.

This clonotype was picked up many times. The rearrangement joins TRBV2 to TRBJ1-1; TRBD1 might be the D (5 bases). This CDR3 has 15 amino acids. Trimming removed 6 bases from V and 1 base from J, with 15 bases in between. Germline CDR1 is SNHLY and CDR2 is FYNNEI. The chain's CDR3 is CASRAFWGGNTEAFF. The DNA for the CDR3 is TGTGCCAGCAGGGCGTTTTGGGGGGGGAACACTGAAGCTTTCTTT.

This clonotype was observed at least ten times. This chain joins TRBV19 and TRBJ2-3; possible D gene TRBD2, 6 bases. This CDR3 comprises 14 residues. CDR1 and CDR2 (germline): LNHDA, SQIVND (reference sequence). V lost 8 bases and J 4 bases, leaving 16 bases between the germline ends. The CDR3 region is CASSRTGDPDTQYF. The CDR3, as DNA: TGTGCCAGTTCCAGAACGGGGGATCCAGATACGCAGTATTTT. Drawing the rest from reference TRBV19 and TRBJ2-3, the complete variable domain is DGGITQSPKYLFRKEGQNVTLSCEQNLNHDAMYWYRQDPGQGLRLIYYSQIVNDFQKGDIAEGYSVSREKKESFPLTVTSAQKNPTAFYLCASSRTGDPDTQYFGPGTRLTVL.

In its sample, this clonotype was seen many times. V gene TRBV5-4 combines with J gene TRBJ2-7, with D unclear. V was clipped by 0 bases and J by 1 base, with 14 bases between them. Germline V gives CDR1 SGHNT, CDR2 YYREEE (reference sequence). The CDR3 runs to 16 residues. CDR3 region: CASSLGELGKSYEQYF. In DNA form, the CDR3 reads TGTGCCAGCAGCTTGGGCGAGCTAGGGAAGTCCTACGAGCAGTACTTC.

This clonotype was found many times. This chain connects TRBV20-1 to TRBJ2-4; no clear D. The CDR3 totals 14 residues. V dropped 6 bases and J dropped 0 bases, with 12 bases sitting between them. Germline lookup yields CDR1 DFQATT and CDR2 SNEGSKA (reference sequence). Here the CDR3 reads CSAPNSLAKNIQYF. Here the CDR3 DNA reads TGCAGTGCCCCAAACTCCCTAGCCAAAAACATTCAGTACTTC.

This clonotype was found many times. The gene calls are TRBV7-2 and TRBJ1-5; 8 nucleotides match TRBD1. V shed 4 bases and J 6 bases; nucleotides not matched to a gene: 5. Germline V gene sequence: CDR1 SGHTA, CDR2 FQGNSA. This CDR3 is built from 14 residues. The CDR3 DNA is TGTGCCAGCAGCTCCGGACAGGGACGTCAGCCCCAGCATTTT. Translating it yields CASSSGQGRQPQHF.

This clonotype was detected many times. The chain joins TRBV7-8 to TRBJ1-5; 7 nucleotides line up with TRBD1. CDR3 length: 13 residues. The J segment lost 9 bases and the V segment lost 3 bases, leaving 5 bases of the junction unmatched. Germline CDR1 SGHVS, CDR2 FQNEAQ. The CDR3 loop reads CASSFETGLPQHF. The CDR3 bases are TGTGCCAGCAGCTTCGAGACAGGGTTGCCCCAGCATTTT.